The rows below give T cell receptor beta chains drawn from one sample of a study of blood T cell repertoires in COVID-19. Assay: immunoSEQ multiplex PCR; the TCRdb copy retains only in-frame clones and omits some. The repertoire includes 80,000 to 95,000 clones, roughly 76% of them detected once, and roughly 4.8% sits in the top ten. The sequenced sample consisted of peripheral blood. The source of these receptors is a man older than 75 with COVID-19, enrolled during active disease. CDR3s include the opening cysteine and the closing phenylalanine or tryptophan. The D gene is left open where the match is weak. Not every row has a clone size; where given, it reads once, few, many or a size class.

TRBV11-2,TRBJ1-5,many,TRBD1,CASSWDRNQPQHF,TGTGCCAGCAGCTGGGACAGAAATCAGCCCCAGCATTTT
TRBV2,TRBJ2-1,-,TRBD2,CASSSGLAGYNEQFF,TGTGCCAGCAGCTCGGGACTAGCGGGTTACAATGAGCAGTTCTTC
TRBV30,TRBJ1-2,once,-,CAWRPGVVGGYTF,TGTGCCTGGAGGCCCGGGGTGGTGGGTGGCTACACCTTC
TRBV29-1,TRBJ1-2,-,-,CSVEVPETRYGYTF,TGCAGCGTTGAAGTTCCAGAGACTAGATATGGCTACACCTTC
TRBV7-6,TRBJ2-3,-,TRBD1,CASSPEGWTGTDTQYF,TGTGCCAGCAGCCCCGAAGGTTGGACAGGAACAGATACGCAGTATTTT
TRBV7-2,TRBJ2-1,-,-,CASSSLGGARNNEQFF,TGTGCCAGCAGCTCCCTTGGCGGCGCCAGAAACAATGAGCAGTTCTTC
TRBV5-1,TRBJ1-1,-,-,CASSEGVGIKNTEAFF,TGCGCCAGCAGCGAGGGAGTTGGCATAAAGAACACTGAAGCTTTCTTT
TRBV19,TRBJ1-1,-,-,CASSIDLTGTRMKAFF,TGTGCCAGTAGTATAGACCTCACAGGGACGAGGATGAAAGCTTTCTTT
TRBV5-4,TRBJ2-7,once,TRBD2,CASSLSPLAGETEQYF,TGTGCCAGCAGCTTGTCTCCTCTAGCGGGAGAAACCGAGCAGTACTTC
TRBV7-3,TRBJ2-6,-,-,CASSLRTPAANVLTF,TGTGCCAGCAGCTTAAGGACACCCGCAGCCAACGTCCTGACTTTC
TRBV7-9,TRBJ2-3,-,TRBD1,CASSIRGRTQYF,TGTGCCAGCAGCATCAGGGGGCGCACGCAGTATTTT
TRBV18,TRBJ2-2,-,TRBD1,CASSPPGTGGLAGELFF,TGTGCCAGCTCACCACCCGGGACAGGGGGCCTCGCCGGGGAGCTGTTTTTT
TRBV3-1/TRBV3-2,TRBJ2-7,-,-,CASSQAGLSYEQYF,TGTGCCAGCAGCCAGGCGGGACTCTCCTACGAGCAGTACTTC
TRBV5-5,TRBJ2-7,-,TRBD1,CASSPTRDRLVYEQYF,TGTGCCAGCAGCCCCACCCGGGACAGACTGGTCTACGAGCAGTACTTC
TRBV21-1,TRBJ1-5,-,-,CASSKRVTGDNQPQHF,TGTGCCAGCAGCAAAAGAGTGACAGGGGATAATCAGCCCCAGCATTTT
TRBV27,TRBJ1-3,once,-,CASSSHLRGGTIYF,TGTGCCAGCAGTTCCCACTTACGGGGAGGAACCATATATTTT
TRBV19,TRBJ1-5,-,-,CASRQVSNQPQHF,TGTGCCAGTAGACAGGTTAGCAATCAGCCCCAGCATTTT
TRBV7-3,TRBJ2-1,-,TRBD2,CASSPAGTSGSYEQFF,TGTGCCAGCAGCCCAGCCGGGACTAGCGGGAGTTATGAGCAGTTCTTC
TRBV6-5,TRBJ1-2,-,TRBD1,CASRDRVGDYGYTF,TGTGCCAGCAGGGACAGGGTAGGGGACTATGGCTACACCTTC
TRBV29-1,TRBJ2-7,-,-,CSVTTVTYEQYF,TGCAGCGTTACGACAGTGACCTACGAGCAGTACTTC
TRBV6-2/TRBV6-3,TRBJ1-4,-,TRBD1,CASSYDRDANEKLFF,TGTGCCAGCAGTTACGACAGGGACGCTAATGAAAAACTGTTTTTT
TRBV27,TRBJ1-6,medium-sized,-,CASSPRTAADSPLHF,TGTGCCAGCAGTCCCCGGACAGCGGCGGATTCACCCCTCCACTTT
TRBV5-1,TRBJ1-3,-,TRBD1,CASREGTGGSGNTIYF,TGCGCCAGCAGAGAAGGAACAGGGGGCTCTGGAAACACCATATATTTT
TRBV27,TRBJ2-3,once,TRBD2,CASSLFFAGGPGDTQYF,TGTGCCAGCAGTTTATTCTTCGCGGGAGGGCCAGGAGATACGCAGTATTTT
TRBV2,TRBJ1-3,-,-,CASSEVGRFSGNTIYF,TGTGCCAGCAGTGAAGTGGGCAGATTCTCTGGAAACACCATATATTTT
TRBV11-2,TRBJ2-3,-,-,CASRLASDTQYF,TGTGCCAGCAGGCTAGCCTCAGATACGCAGTATTTT
TRBV6-5,TRBJ1-5,once,-,CASSYSSSNQPQHF,TGTGCCAGCAGTTACTCTAGTAGCAATCAGCCCCAGCATTTT
TRBV3-1/TRBV3-2,TRBJ2-7,-,-,CASSPGTLSSYEQYF,TGTGCCAGCAGCCCCGGGACTTTGAGCTCCTACGAGCAGTACTTC
TRBV3-1/TRBV3-2,TRBJ2-7,-,TRBD1,CASSQGTDRGRFLDF,TGTGCCAGCAGCCAAGGTACGGACAGGGGCAGGTTTTTGGACTTC
TRBV7-2,TRBJ2-3,-,TRBD2,CASSLAGLAGGIRSTDTQYF,TGTGCCAGCAGCTTAGCTGGTCTAGCGGGGGGGATAAGGAGCACAGATACGCAGTATTTT
TRBV10-2,TRBJ1-1,-,-,CASSEDASVNTEAFF,TGCGCCAGCAGTGAGGATGCCAGTGTGAACACTGAAGCTTTCTTT
TRBV19,TRBJ1-5,-,TRBD1,CASGQGASNQPQHF,TGTGCCAGTGGACAGGGGGCGAGCAATCAGCCCCAGCATTTT
TRBV28,TRBJ2-1,-,TRBD2,CASRISSGRRGNNEQFF,TGTGCCAGCAGGATATCTAGCGGGAGGAGGGGGAACAATGAGCAGTTCTTC
TRBV19,TRBJ1-1,-,TRBD1,CASSGTGGAWTEAFF,TGTGCCAGTTCCGGGACAGGGGGCGCTTGGACTGAAGCTTTCTTT
TRBV19,TRBJ1-2,-,TRBD1,CASSGASAGGRGYTF,TGTGCCAGTAGTGGAGCCTCGGCAGGGGGCAGGGGCTACACCTTC
TRBV5-6,TRBJ1-4,-,-,CASTEKLFF,TGTGCCAGCACGGAAAAACTGTTTTTT
TRBV6-5,TRBJ1-3,once,TRBD1,CASSFTDRGWNTIYF,TGTGCCAGCAGTTTTACGGACAGGGGATGGAACACCATATATTTT
TRBV27,TRBJ1-2,-,-,CASSFFAGSDGYTF,TGTGCCAGCAGTTTTTTTGCAGGATCGGATGGCTACACCTTC
TRBV15,TRBJ2-7,-,-,CATSRGGLQYYTEQYF,TGTGCCACCAGCAGAGGAGGTCTGCAATACTACACGGAGCAGTACTTC
TRBV4-3,TRBJ1-6,-,-,CASSQAGVGPLHF,TGCGCCAGCAGCCAAGCAGGGGTAGGACCCCTCCACTTT
TRBV28,TRBJ2-3,-,TRBD2,CASSARRLAGADTQYF,TGTGCCAGCAGTGCCCGCCGACTAGCTGGAGCAGATACGCAGTATTTT